This TCR beta chain was observed in a study of blood T cell repertoires in COVID-19. Study as a whole: Both acute and convalescent COVID-19 samples were obtained from the United States, Italy and Spain.

This CDR3 contains 16 residues. Trimming took 1 base from V and 2 from J, leaving 14 bases between them. TCRdb's copy holds only in-frame clones and misses some; the assay was immunoSEQ multiplex PCR. In the table there are around 620,000 clones, about 87% of which are singletons. The sequence came from a woman between 18 and 30 years old with acute or convalescent COVID-19. Source material: peripheral blood. The rearrangement joins TRBV23-1 to TRBJ1-1; perhaps TRBD1 as D (6 bases). TRBV23-1 is flagged as an ORF with uncertain function. The CDR3: CASSQLKGGYNTEAFF. The CDR3 bases are TGCGCCAGCAGTCAATTAAAAGGGGGATACAACACTGAAGCTTTCTTT.